Sequencing of this T cell receptor (beta chain) was carried out in a study of graft-versus-host responses after intestinal transplantation. Germline CDR1 is SGHNT and CDR2 is YYREEE (reference sequence). After removal of 4 bases from V and 5 bases from J, the junction contained 18 bases not matched to a gene. The length of the CDR3 is 18 residues. Some clones are missing from TCRdb's copy, which holds only in-frame ones; the method was immunoSEQ multiplex PCR. The data show more than 95,000 clones, about nine tenths seen once. On this clone itself: Its antigen is undetermined.

The gene calls are TRBV5-4 and TRBJ2-7; 10 positions match TRBD2. This sequence originates from a human donor who received an intestinal transplant. The sample consisted of unstimulated CD4+ T cells sorted from spleen or lymph node cells, taken before intestinal transplant. In DNA form, the CDR3 reads TGTGCCAGCAGCCCCTCCCCTTTAGCGGGAGGTGTAGACAACGAGCAGTACTTC. This encodes CASSPSPLAGGVDNEQYF.